Given below is one T cell receptor (beta chain) in context. Its antigen is still unknown. The record originates from a study of cytomegalovirus exposure and HLA in healthy donors. Broader study findings: HLA alleles were associated with roughly 17,000 TCR beta sequences in a later analysis at 0.05 false discovery rate. Sequences of the TCR beta chain were said to predict the HLA-A and HLA-B alleles of most subjects accurately.

The CDR3 has 15 amino acids. The germline V and J ends were trimmed by 9 bases and 0 bases, with 16 bases remaining between them. In germline, CDR1 is ENHRY, CDR2 SYGVKD. 60 Vbeta and 13 Jbeta primers were used in PCR. Sequencing used immunoSEQ multiplex PCR; TCRdb keeps in-frame clones, though not all of them. Recorded for this sample: approximately 170,000 clones. The chain links TRBV10-3 to TRBJ2-3; D possibly corresponds to TRBD2 (7 bases). The source is a woman aged 18-29 years in good health and CMV-seropositive. The specimen sequenced was PBMCs. The CDR3 bases are TGTGCCATGGGGTCCGGGGGGCCTAGCACAGATACGCAGTATTTT. Amino acids: CAMGSGGPSTDTQYF.